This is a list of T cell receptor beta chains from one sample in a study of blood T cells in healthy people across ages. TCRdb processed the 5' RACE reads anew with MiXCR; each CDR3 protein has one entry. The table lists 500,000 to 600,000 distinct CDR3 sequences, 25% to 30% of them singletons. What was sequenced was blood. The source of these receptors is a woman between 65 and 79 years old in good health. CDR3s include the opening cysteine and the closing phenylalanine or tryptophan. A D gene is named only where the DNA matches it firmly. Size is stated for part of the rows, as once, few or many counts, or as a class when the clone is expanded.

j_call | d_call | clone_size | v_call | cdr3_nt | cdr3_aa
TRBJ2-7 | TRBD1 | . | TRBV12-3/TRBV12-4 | TGTGCCAGCAGATTAGGGACAGGGGGCTCCTACGAGCAGTACTTC | CASRLGTGGSYEQYF
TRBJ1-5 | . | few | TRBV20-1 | TGCAGTGCTAGAGTAGGTGGAGGGAATCAGCCCCAGCATTTT | CSARVGGGNQPQHF
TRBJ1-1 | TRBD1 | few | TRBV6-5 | TGTGCCAGCAGACCTGGACAGGGTAGGCAGGCTGAAGCTTTCTTT | CASRPGQGRQAEAFF
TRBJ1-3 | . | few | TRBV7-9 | TGTGCCAGCAGCGACGTTGGGGCAGCGAATTTT | CASSDVGAANF
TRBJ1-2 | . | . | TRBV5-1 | TGCGCCAGCAGCTTGGTTTCAGAAGCTAACTATGGCTACACCTTC | CASSLVSEANYGYTF
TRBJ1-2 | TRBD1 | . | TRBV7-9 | TGTGCCAGCGGCTTCCCGGGACAGGGGGACTATGGCTACACCTTC | CASGFPGQGDYGYTF
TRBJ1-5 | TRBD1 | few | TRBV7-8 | TGTGCCAGCAGCCCCCTGGACAGGGGGTTATCTCAGCCCCAGCATTTT | CASSPLDRGLSQPQHF
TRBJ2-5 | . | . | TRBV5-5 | TGTGCCAGCAGCTTGGGTTTGACGGGTAACATCCAAGAGACCCAGTACTTC | CASSLGLTGNIQETQYF
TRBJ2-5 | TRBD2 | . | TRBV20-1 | TGCAGTGCTAGACCTAGAGGGGCGGGGGGAGCAAATGAGCAGCTCTTC | CSARPRGAGGANEQLF
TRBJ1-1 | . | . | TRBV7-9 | TGTGCCAGCCTACGGTTCGGGGGGGGCACTGAAGCTTTCTTT | CASLRFGGGTEAFF
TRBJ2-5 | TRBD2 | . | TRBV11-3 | TGTGCCAGCAGCTGGACTAGCGGGAGAGTAGGGGAGACCCAGTACTTC | CASSWTSGRVGETQYF
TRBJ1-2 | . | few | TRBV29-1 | TGCATCCGGGGGCATCGGGATGGCTACACCTTC | CIRGHRDGYTF
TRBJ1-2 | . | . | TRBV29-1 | TGCAGCGTTGACTTGCCGATAGGCTACACCTTC | CSVDLPIGYTF
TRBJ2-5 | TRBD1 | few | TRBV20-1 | TGCAGTGCTAGACCCAAAGGGACAGTCGTCCGAGAGACCCAGTACTTC | CSARPKGTVVRETQYF
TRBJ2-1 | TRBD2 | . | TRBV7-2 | TGTGCCAGCAGCTTAGGAGCTAGCGGGGGGTACAATGAGCAGTTCTTC | CASSLGASGGYNEQFF
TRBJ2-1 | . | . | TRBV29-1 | TGCAGCGTTGAAGATCTCGGGGACAATGAGCAGTTCTTC | CSVEDLGDNEQFF
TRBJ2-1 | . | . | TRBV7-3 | TGTGCCAGCAGCTTAACGGCCGGGGGAAATGAGCAGTTCTTC | CASSLTAGGNEQFF
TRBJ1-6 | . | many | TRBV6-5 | TGTGCCAGCAGTTACTCGAATCCCAGAGATAATTCACCCCTCCACTTT | CASSYSNPRDNSPLHF
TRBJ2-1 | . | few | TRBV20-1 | TGCAGTGCAGGGGGGTACAATGAGCAGTTCTTC | CSAGGYNEQFF
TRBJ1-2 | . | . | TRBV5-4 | TGTGCCAGCAACTTGGACCGAACCTCCTATGGCTACACCTTC | CASNLDRTSYGYTF
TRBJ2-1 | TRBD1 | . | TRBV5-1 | TGCGCCAGCAGCTTGACAGGGGGTAATGAGCAGTTCTTC | CASSLTGGNEQFF
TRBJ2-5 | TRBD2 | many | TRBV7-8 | TGTGCCAGCAGCTACGGGACTAGCGGGGGGTCCGAGACCCAGTACTTC | CASSYGTSGGSETQYF
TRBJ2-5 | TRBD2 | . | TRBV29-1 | TGCAGCGGGGAGGGGGAGACCCAGTACTTC | CSGEGETQYF
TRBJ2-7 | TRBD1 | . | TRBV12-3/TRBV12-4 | TGTGCCAGCAGTGTCCTTCCGGGACAGGCCTACGAGCAGTACTTC | CASSVLPGQAYEQYF
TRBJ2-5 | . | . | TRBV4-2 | TGTGCCAGCAGCCAAGATCGAGACAATCAAGAGACCCAGTACTTC | CASSQDRDNQETQYF
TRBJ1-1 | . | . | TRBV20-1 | TGCAGTGCTAGAGAGGGCCACTCGAACACTGAAGCTTTCTTT | CSAREGHSNTEAFF
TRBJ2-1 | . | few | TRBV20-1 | TGCAGTGCTAGAGATCTAGGAGTCTACAATGAGCAGTTCTTC | CSARDLGVYNEQFF
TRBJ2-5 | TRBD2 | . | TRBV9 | TGTGCCAGCAGCCCCCGACTAGCGGGGGGATCTTACCGGGAGACCCAGTACTTC | CASSPRLAGGSYRETQYF
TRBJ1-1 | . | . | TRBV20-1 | TGCAGTGCTAGCCCAGGGGCAAAAAACACTGAAGCTTTCTTT | CSASPGAKNTEAFF
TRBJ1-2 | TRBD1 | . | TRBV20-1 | TGCAGTGCTAGCCCGGGACAGGACTATGGCTACACCTTC | CSASPGQDYGYTF
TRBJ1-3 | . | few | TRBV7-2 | TGTGCCAGCAGCCCTTTGGCCGGAAACACCATATATTTT | CASSPLAGNTIYF
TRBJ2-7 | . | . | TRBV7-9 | TGTGCCAGCAGTAGAATTTTAATTCGCGGGGCTAACCTCTCCTACCAGCAGTACTTC | CASSRILIRGANLSYQQYF
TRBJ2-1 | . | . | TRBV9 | TGTGCCAGCAGTCACAGGGAAGGTGAGCAGTTCTTC | CASSHREGEQFF
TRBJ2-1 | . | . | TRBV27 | TGTGCCAGCAGAGACCTCAGTTCTTCCTACAATGAGCAGTTCTTC | CASRDLSSSYNEQFF
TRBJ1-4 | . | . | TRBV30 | TGTGCCTGGAGCCGGGGTGGACACCCTAATGAAAAACTGTTTTTT | CAWSRGGHPNEKLFF
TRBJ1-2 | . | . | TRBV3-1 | TGTGCCAGCAGCCCCAGGGGTGCTGGCTACACCTTC | CASSPRGAGYTF
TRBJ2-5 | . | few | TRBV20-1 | TGCAGTGCTAGCGCGCGGGGTCAAGAGACCCAGTACTTC | CSASARGQETQYF
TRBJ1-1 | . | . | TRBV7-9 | TGTGCCAGCAGCTCCTTCAGCTTCATGAACACTGAAGCTTTCTTT | CASSSFSFMNTEAFF